The 25 T cell receptor beta chains below were found in one sample sequenced in a study of cytomegalovirus exposure and HLA in healthy donors. This table comes from immunoSEQ multiplex PCR, and its TCRdb copy is limited to in-frame clones, with some not included. This repertoire shows about 110,000 clones, around 82% found once; its top ten account for around 3.1%. Specimen: PBMCs. These receptors were collected from a woman younger than 30 in good health and CMV-seronegative.

This sequence joins TRBV9 and TRBJ1-2; D may be TRBD1 (6 bases). Germline V lookup: CDR1 SGDLS, CDR2 YYNGEE. V was clipped by 3 bases and J by 8 bases, with 20 bases between them. The length of the CDR3 is 15 residues. DNA of the CDR3: TGTGCCAGCAGCGGTACAGGGACGGGGGGTAAAGGCTACACCTTC. Translation gives CASSGTGTGGKGYTF.

The rearrangement links TRBV19 to TRBJ2-1; 7 nucleotides agree with TRBD1. The J segment lost 2 bases and the V segment lost 6 bases, leaving 1 base of the junction unmatched. Germline V CDR1 and CDR2: LNHDA, SQIVND (reference sequence). The length of the CDR3 is 13 residues. The CDR3 loop reads CASRGQTYNEQFF. The CDR3 nucleotides are TGTGCCAGTAGGGGACAGACCTACAATGAGCAGTTCTTC.

This clone has only a few counts. The chain carries TRBV4-2 and TRBJ2-1; D is unresolved. Germline CDR1 and CDR2: LGHNA and YNFKEQ. V was trimmed by 0 bases and J by 8 bases, leaving 5 bases between them. There are 12 residues in the CDR3. CDR3 in amino acids: CASSQEGHEQFF. CDR3 in DNA: TGTGCCAGCAGCCAAGAGGGCCATGAGCAGTTCTTC.

In regard to this clone: The junction differs from germline at one of its ends, possibly a read error. This chain joins TRBV2 and TRBJ2-7; TRBD1 is a possible D gene (6 bases). The CDR3 sequence is 12 residues long. Per the germline V gene, CDR1 is SNHLY and CDR2 is FYNNEI. The CDR3 protein is CASRQGGHLPHF. Here the CDR3 DNA reads TGTGCCAGCAGACAAGGGGGACACCTTCCGCACTTC.

J is TRBJ2-1 and V is TRBV25-1, with 7 bases fitting TRBD1. Germline V lookup: CDR1 MGHDK, CDR2 SYGVNS. The J segment lost 9 bases and the V segment lost 5 bases, leaving 7 bases of the junction unmatched. This CDR3 spans 13 amino acids. CDR3 in DNA: TGTGCCAGCAGTAAACACAGGGGTAGTGAGCAGTTCTTC. Translation: CASSKHRGSEQFF.

The chain uses TRBV6-1 and TRBJ1-5; D remains unclear. V was cut by 3 bases and J by 3 bases, with 9 bases left in between. The CDR3 runs 14 residues. Per germline, CDR1 MNHNS and CDR2 SASEGT. As DNA, the CDR3 is TGTGCCAGCAGTGAGGCGGGTCACAATCAGCCCCAGCATTTT. The encoded protein is CASSEAGHNQPQHF.

Notes on this clone: The junction differs from germline at one of its ends, possibly a read error. V gene TRBV27 combines with J gene TRBJ1-5; D ambiguous. CDR3 length equals 14 residues. The germline V gene has CDR1 MNHEY and CDR2 SMNVEV (reference sequence). The CDR3 region is CASSISDGYQPQHF. The CDR3 DNA follows: TGTGCCAGCAGTATATCAGACGGGTATCAGCCCCAGCATTTT.

V gene TRBV2 combines with J gene TRBJ1-6, with 10 bases fitting TRBD1. This CDR3 contains 16 residues. V gave up 3 bases and J gave up 10 bases; unmatched junction bases: 9. CDR1 SNHLY and CDR2 FYNNEI come from the germline V gene. This CDR3 is CASSEATGGLRSPLHF. The CDR3 nucleotides read TGTGCCAGCAGTGAGGCGACAGGGGGCCTGAGGTCACCCCTCCACTTT.

The rearrangement joins TRBV7-6 to TRBJ2-7; perhaps TRBD1 as D (5 bases). Trimming took off 8 bases at V and 0 bases at J, with 11 bases between the two ends. Germline V gene data show CDR1 as SGHVS and CDR2 as FNYEAQ. The CDR3 totals 13 residues. This chain's CDR3 is CASGDRGSYEQYF. In DNA, the CDR3 is TGTGCCAGCGGAGACAGAGGCTCCTACGAGCAGTACTTC.

This clone was counted between two and nine times. DNA for the CDR3: TGTGCCAGCAAAGGGACTAGCGATTCCAATGAGCAGTTCTTC. Protein product: CASKGTSDSNEQFF. This sequence joins TRBV6-4 and TRBJ2-1, with 10 nucleotides matching TRBD2. The germline CDR1 and CDR2 sequences are MRHNA and SNTAGT. V shed 7 bases and J 6 bases; nucleotides not matched to a gene: 6. CDR3 length: 14 amino acids.

The rearrangement links TRBV28 to TRBJ2-6, with D maybe TRBD2 (5 bases). This CDR3 comprises 13 residues. The ends were cut back, 5 bases at V and 4 bases at J, with 6 bases in the middle. In germline, CDR1 is MDHEN, CDR2 SYDVKM. The CDR3 here is CASSPGGANVLTF. As DNA, the CDR3 is TGTGCCAGCAGTCCGGGGGGGGCCAACGTCCTGACTTTC.

The chain recombines TRBV7-9 with TRBJ2-5, with 8 bases fitting TRBD2. The CDR3 has 16 residues. V dropped 5 bases and J dropped 4; count of bases not matched to a gene: 12. Germline values: CDR1 SEHNR, CDR2 FQNEAQ (reference sequence). As DNA, the CDR3 is TGTGCCAGCAGCCCGCGAGCGGGGGCCTCCCCAGAGACCCAGTACTTC. Translating it yields CASSPRAGASPETQYF. The full variable domain, with the rest looked up from reference TRBV7-9 and TRBJ2-5, is DTGVSQNPRHKITKRGQNVTFRCDPISEHNRLYWYRQTLGQGPEFLTYFQNEAQLEKSRLLSDRFSAERPKGSFSTLEIQRTEQGDSAMYLCASSPRAGASPETQYFGPGTRLLVL.

The genes are TRBV5-1 and TRBJ1-2, with TRBD1 matching over 7 bases. Germline lookup yields CDR1 SGHRS and CDR2 YFSETQ. J lost 8 bases, V lost 2 bases, and 9 bases had no gene match. This CDR3 spans 14 amino acids. In DNA form, the CDR3 reads TGCGCCAGCAGCTTTGACAGGGTGTATTGGGGCTACACCTTC. It is translated as CASSFDRVYWGYTF.

This clone was recorded many times. The chain uses TRBV18 and TRBJ2-1, with no clear D. The CDR3 extends over 11 amino acids. Trimming shortened V by 7 bases and J by 10 bases, and 11 bases separated the two germline ends. Germline V gene sequence: CDR1 KGHSH, CDR2 LQKENI. For the CDR3, the DNA is TGTGCCAGCTTCGGGTCCGGCGAGCAGTTCTTC. Its protein is CASFGSGEQFF. Based on the CDR3 plus reference TRBV18 and TRBJ2-1, the full variable domain is NAGVMQNPRHLVRRRGQEARLRCSPMKGHSHVYWYRQLPEEGLKFMVYLQKENIIDESGMPKERFSAEFPKEGPSILRIQQVVRGDSAAYFCASFGSGEQFFGPGTRLTVL.

V usage is TRBV27 and J usage is TRBJ1-1, with D maybe TRBD1 (6 bases). The V end was cut by 2 bases, the J end by 3 bases, with 13 bases between. Germline CDR1 reads MNHEY; CDR2 reads SMNVEV (reference sequence). This CDR3 region has 15 residues. CDR3 sequence reads: CASSLVGASDTEAFF. The CDR3 nucleotides read TGTGCCAGCAGTTTAGTGGGGGCGTCGGACACTGAAGCTTTCTTT.

The rearrangement links TRBV2 to TRBJ2-7, with 8 nucleotides matching TRBD1. The J segment lost 2 bases and the V segment lost 9 bases, leaving 6 bases of the junction unmatched. The CDR3 sequence is 13 residues long. Germline loops: CDR1 SNHLY, CDR2 FYNNEI. The CDR3 nucleotides read TGTGCCAGTACAGGGGGTGTTCCCTACGAGCAGTACTTC. Its translation is CASTGGVPYEQYF.

CDR3 DNA: TGTGCCTGGAGTGTACGGGGGGCCTACACTGAAGCTTTCTTT. This encodes CAWSVRGAYTEAFF. The chain carries TRBV30 and TRBJ1-1; D is possibly TRBD1 (6 bases). Trimming removed 0 bases at V and 3 bases at J, with 11 bases between. CDR1 and CDR2 from the germline V gene are GTSNPN and SVGIG (reference sequence). There are 14 residues in the CDR3.

V gene TRBV7-9 combines with J gene TRBJ2-1; D is perhaps TRBD2 (6 bases). Trimming removed 5 bases from V and 3 bases from J, with 11 bases in between. The CDR3 is 14 residues long. The V gene's germline CDR1 is SEHNR and CDR2 FQNEAQ (reference sequence). Here the CDR3 DNA reads TGTGCCAGCAGCCCTGGGGGAGGCTACAATGAGCAGTTCTTC. Protein sequence: CASSPGGGYNEQFF.

The V call is TRBV5-1, the J call TRBJ1-5; possibly TRBD1 for D (6 bases). V lost 0 bases, J lost 2 bases, and 9 bases lay in between. This CDR3 is built from 15 residues. Germline CDR1 and CDR2: SGHRS and YFSETQ. CDR3 sequence (DNA): TGCGCCAGCAGCTTGGAGGGGGTGGGCAATCAGCCCCAGCATTTT. The encoded protein is CASSLEGVGNQPQHF.

V gene TRBV29-1 combines with J gene TRBJ1-3; no reliable D call. This CDR3 is 14 amino acids long. With 6 bases removed from V and 4 bases from J, the gap between germline ends came to 16 bases. Germline V CDR1 and CDR2: SQVTM, ANQGSEA. CDR3: CSVQDPGGGNTIYF. The CDR3 bases are TGCAGCGTGCAGGACCCAGGCGGGGGAAACACCATATATTTT. The variable domain in full, completed from reference TRBV29-1 and TRBJ1-3, reads SAVISQKPSRDICQRGTSLTIQCQVDSQVTMMFWYRQQPGQSLTLIATANQGSEATYESGFVIDKFPISRPNLTFSTLTVSNMSPEDSSIYLCSVQDPGGGNTIYFGEGSWLTVV.

The V and J genes are TRBV2 and TRBJ1-1; 11 nucleotides align to TRBD1. This CDR3 spans 14 amino acids. CDR1 and CDR2 (germline): SNHLY, FYNNEI. J gave up 7 bases and V 8 bases, and 9 bases lay outside the gene matches. CDR3 nucleotide sequence: TGTGCCAGCGCCGGGACAGGGGGAGAGGGTGAAGCTTTCTTT. Residues: CASAGTGGEGEAFF.

This clone was recorded once. The gene calls are TRBV5-4 and TRBJ2-3; 13 nucleotides line up with TRBD2. Germline V gives CDR1 SGHNT, CDR2 YYREEE (reference sequence). V lost 3 bases to trimming and J lost 2 bases; unmatched junction nucleotides: 6. The CDR3 has 17 residues. CDR3 in DNA: TGTGCCAGCAGCTCGGGGACTAGCGGGGACCACACAGATACGCAGTATTTT. Its translation: CASSSGTSGDHTDTQYF.

The genes are TRBV5-1 and TRBJ2-1, with TRBD1 as a possible D gene (6 bases). CDR1 is SGHRS, CDR2 YFSETQ, per germline. There are 12 residues in the CDR3. With 2 bases removed from V and 7 bases from J, the gap between germline ends came to 7 bases. This CDR3 is CASSLQGNEQFF. CDR3 DNA: TGCGCCAGCAGCTTACAGGGTAATGAGCAGTTCTTC.

The J gene is TRBJ1-5, the V gene TRBV19; TRBD1 aligns across 8 bases. This CDR3 comprises 13 residues. The V segment lost 3 bases and the J segment 5 bases; nucleotides outside the gene matches: 0. Germline assignment: CDR1 LNHDA and CDR2 SQIVND (reference sequence). CDR3 in DNA: TGTGCCAGTAGTATGGACAGGGATCAGCCCCAGCATTTT. Its protein product is CASSMDRDQPQHF.

This clone showed up just a few times. The chain couples TRBV30 to TRBJ1-5; TRBD1 matches at 7 bases. The CDR3 is 13 amino acids. From germline, CDR1 is GTSNPN and CDR2 SVGIG (reference sequence). V dropped 3 bases and J dropped 3; count of bases not matched to a gene: 2. CDR3 coding DNA: TGTGCCTGGAGGACAGGGAACAATCAGCCCCAGCATTTT. Amino acids: CAWRTGNNQPQHF.